The 18 T cell receptor beta chains below were found in one sample sequenced in a study of cytomegalovirus exposure and HLA in healthy donors. PCR was performed using 60 Vbeta and 13 Jbeta primers. Assay used: immunoSEQ multiplex PCR; TCRdb lists only in-frame clones, some missing. The sample holds about 200,000 clones; around 83% are singletons and the top ten take about 1.4%. Input material: PBMCs. All receptors come from a girl between 10 and 17 years old in good health and CMV-seronegative.

V gene TRBV7-9 combines with J gene TRBJ2-5; D gene uncertain. The CDR3 extends over 13 amino acids. V dropped 7 bases and J dropped 4 bases, with 13 bases sitting between them. The V gene's germline CDR1 is SEHNR and CDR2 FQNEAQ (reference sequence). The CDR3 DNA reads as TGTGCCAGCAACCAGGTCCTAACAGAGACCCAGTACTTC. Residues: CASNQVLTETQYF. Combining the CDR3 with reference TRBV7-9 and TRBJ2-5 gives the whole variable domain DTGVSQNPRHKITKRGQNVTFRCDPISEHNRLYWYRQTLGQGPEFLTYFQNEAQLEKSRLLSDRFSAERPKGSFSTLEIQRTEQGDSAMYLCASNQVLTETQYFGPGTRLLVL.

J is TRBJ2-1 and V is TRBV7-9; a weak D match, TRBD2 (5 bases). Germline V gives CDR1 SEHNR, CDR2 FQNEAQ (reference sequence). Deletions cut 5 bases from V and 0 bases from J, with 11 bases between. The CDR3 is 15 amino acids. The CDR3 is CASSPQRSSYNEQFF. CDR3 nucleotides: TGTGCCAGCAGCCCCCAGCGGAGCTCCTACAATGAGCAGTTCTTC.

This rearrangement joins TRBV10-3 to TRBJ2-7; 11 bases match TRBD2. Per the germline V gene, CDR1 is ENHRY and CDR2 is SYGVKD. The trim removed 6 bases at V and 2 bases at J, leaving 3 bases unmatched. The length of the CDR3 is 14 residues. CDR3 region: CAIRPSGRTYEQYF. Here the CDR3 DNA reads TGTGCCATCAGGCCTAGCGGGAGGACCTACGAGCAGTACTTC.

This rearrangement joins TRBV5-1 to TRBJ2-7, with 10 bases lining up with TRBD2. Germline V lookup: CDR1 SGHRS, CDR2 YFSETQ. The CDR3 has 16 amino acids. The trim removed 3 bases at V and 0 bases at J, leaving 6 bases unmatched. CDR3 coding DNA: TGCGCCAGCAGCTGGACTAGCGGAGGCATCTCCTACGAGCAGTACTTC. Encoded protein: CASSWTSGGISYEQYF.

The chain uses TRBV10-3 and TRBJ1-2; 7 nucleotides align to TRBD1. CDR3 length: 12 amino acids. V gave up 6 bases and J gave up 6 bases; unmatched junction bases: 4. Per the germline V gene, CDR1 is ENHRY and CDR2 is SYGVKD. The CDR3 is CAIRRTGDGYTF. CDR3 DNA: TGTGCCATCAGGAGGACAGGAGATGGCTACACCTTC.

The chain couples TRBV30 to TRBJ1-1; D gene ambiguous. The V end lost 4 bases, the J end lost 1 base, and 7 bases lay between the germline ends. The length of the CDR3 is 12 residues. CDR1 is GTSNPN, CDR2 SVGIG, per germline (reference sequence). CDR3 DNA: TGTGCCTGGAAGGACTGGAACACTGAAGCTTTCTTT. Its protein product is CAWKDWNTEAFF.

The rearrangement uses TRBV6-5 and TRBJ2-5, with 9 bases lining up with TRBD1. The CDR3 runs to 14 residues. Germline V gives CDR1 MNHEY, CDR2 SVGAGI. Trimming removed 5 bases from V and 4 bases from J; junction bases left unmatched: 5. CDR3 in DNA: TGTGCCAGCAGTCCACAGGGGGCCAGAGAGACCCAGTACTTC. It translates to CASSPQGARETQYF.

On this clone: One end of the junction fails to match germline, which may point to a read error. This chain joins TRBV7-3 and TRBJ2-1; 12 bases match TRBD2. CDR3 length: 15 amino acids. Germline CDR1 and CDR2: SGHTA and FQGTGA. DNA for the CDR3: TGTTCCAGCAGCCTCACTAGCGGGGGGATCTATGAGCAGTTCTTC. As protein: CSSSLTSGGIYEQFF.

V is TRBV10-3 and J is TRBJ2-2; 10 nucleotides match TRBD1. CDR3 size: 14 residues. Looked up from germline, CDR1 is ENHRY and CDR2 is SYGVKD. Unmatched junction bases numbered 5, after V lost 9 bases and J lost 4 bases. This CDR3 is CAIGGQGGTGELFF. CDR3 in DNA: TGTGCCATAGGAGGACAGGGGGGCACCGGGGAGCTGTTTTTT.

This clone was detected only a few times. V is TRBV6-1 and J is TRBJ1-1; possibly TRBD1 for D (5 bases). The CDR3 totals 14 residues. Germline CDR1 MNHNS, CDR2 SASEGT. Trimming stripped 3 bases from V and 5 bases from J, with 13 bases between. In nucleotides, the CDR3 is TGTGCCAGCAGTGAGGAGACAGAGGAGACTGAAGCTTTCTTT. Translating gives CASSEETEETEAFF.

The genes are TRBV7-9 and TRBJ2-1, with D possibly matching TRBD1 (7 bases). The CDR3 has 16 amino acids. Trimming left V 6 bases short and J 4 bases short, with 19 bases between. Germline V CDR1 and CDR2: SEHNR, FQNEAQ (reference sequence). CDR3 sequence: CASSPSAGQRYNEQFF. The DNA for the CDR3 is TGTGCCAGCAGTCCTAGTGCGGGACAGAGGTACAATGAGCAGTTCTTC.

This clone was seen only a few times. V is TRBV4-3 and J is TRBJ1-6, with D perhaps TRBD1 (6 bases). V lost 3 bases and J lost 7, with 13 bases in between. The CDR3 is made up of 15 amino acids. Germline V gene sequence: CDR1 LGHNA, CDR2 YSLEER. The CDR3, as DNA: TGCGCCAGCAGCCATTTAACAGGGAGCAATTCACCCCTCCACTTT. Translating gives CASSHLTGSNSPLHF.

The chain combines TRBV28 with TRBJ1-1; D is unresolved. The CDR3 has 12 amino acids. Germline CDR1 and CDR2: MDHEN and SYDVKM. The V end lost 5 bases, the J end lost 0 bases, and 4 bases lay between the germline ends. The CDR3 here is CASSELNTEAFF. CDR3 in DNA: TGTGCCAGCAGTGAGTTGAACACTGAAGCTTTCTTT.

The rearrangement joins TRBV27 to TRBJ2-7; TRBD2 matches 8 bases. V gave up 4 bases and J gave up 2 bases; unmatched junction bases: 13. The germline V gene encodes CDR1 MNHEY and CDR2 SMNVEV (reference sequence). The CDR3 has 17 residues. DNA for the CDR3: TGTGCCAGCAGTTGGCTCTCGGCAGCGGGGGCCCCCTACGAGCAGTACTTC. Its translation is CASSWLSAAGAPYEQYF.

The chain's CDR3 is CAWDPGQGSSYEQYF. The CDR3 region has the DNA TGTGCCTGGGACCCGGGACAGGGTAGCTCCTACGAGCAGTACTTC. The rearrangement links TRBV30 to TRBJ2-7, with 9 bases fitting TRBD1. The CDR3 extends over 15 amino acids. Germline CDR1 and CDR2: GTSNPN and SVGIG (reference sequence). J lost 0 bases, V lost 5 bases, and 8 bases had no gene match.

V gene TRBV19 combines with J gene TRBJ1-2; a possible D gene is TRBD1 (5 bases). Looked up from germline, CDR1 is LNHDA and CDR2 is SQIVND (reference sequence). Trimming took 5 bases from V and 5 from J, leaving 12 bases between them. This CDR3 is 13 amino acids long. CDR3 nucleotides: TGTGCCAGTAGTGGGGCAAGGGCGTATGGCTACACCTTC. Amino acid sequence: CASSGARAYGYTF.

The chain has TRBV11-2 and TRBJ1-3, with D tentatively TRBD1 (6 bases). The germline V and J ends were trimmed by 0 bases and 8 bases, with 14 bases remaining between them. CDR3 length: 15 residues. Germline V lookup: CDR1 SGHAT, CDR2 FQNNGV. The CDR3 region has the DNA TGTGCCAGCAGCTTAGATGACAGGAGTTGGGACACCATATATTTT. This codes for CASSLDDRSWDTIYF. Full variable domain (missing parts from reference TRBV11-2 and TRBJ1-3): EAGVAQSPRYKIIEKRQSVAFWCNPISGHATLYWYQQILGQGPKLLIQFQNNGVVDDSQLPKDRFSAERLKGVDSTLKIQPAKLEDSAVYLCASSLDDRSWDTIYFGEGSWLTVV.

CDR3 DNA sequence: TGTGCCAGCAGCCCCTTCGTCGGAGGGGTGTACGAGCAGTACTTC. It specifies CASSPFVGGVYEQYF. The chain recombines TRBV14 with TRBJ2-7; a possible D gene is TRBD2 (6 bases). The CDR3 consists of 15 residues. Per germline, CDR1 SGHDN and CDR2 FVKESK. V was pared by 4 bases and J by 4 bases, with 17 bases between.